This TCR beta chain derives from a study of blood T cell repertoires in COVID-19. Turning to the study itself: PBMCs, B-cell-depleted T cells, or T cells were the source of the cDNA or gDNA that made up the material.

In the authors' methods: Cell counts per sample came from amplifying reference gene primers. Libraries were prepared by immunoSEQ multiplex PCR; TCRdb keeps only in-frame clonotypes and omits some of them. Clone size and V and J calls were adopted from that table, with D and trimming inferred from the DNA. Among about 88,000 clones listed, approximately 88% were seen once. Of note for this clone: Distinct nucleotide sequences in the sample also encode this CDR3.

Germline-derived CDR1 and CDR2 are KGHSH and LQKENI. CDR3 length: 15 residues. Trimming cost V 4 bases and J 5 bases; bases outside gene matches: 3. The clonotype was recovered from a man of 80 years or more with acute or convalescent COVID-19. The V gene is TRBV18, the J gene TRBJ2-5, with 14 bases aligning to TRBD2. Sample: peripheral blood. Here the CDR3 DNA reads TGTGCCAGCTCACTGGGACTAGCGGGAGAGGAGACCCAGTACTTC. Translation: CASSLGLAGEETQYF.